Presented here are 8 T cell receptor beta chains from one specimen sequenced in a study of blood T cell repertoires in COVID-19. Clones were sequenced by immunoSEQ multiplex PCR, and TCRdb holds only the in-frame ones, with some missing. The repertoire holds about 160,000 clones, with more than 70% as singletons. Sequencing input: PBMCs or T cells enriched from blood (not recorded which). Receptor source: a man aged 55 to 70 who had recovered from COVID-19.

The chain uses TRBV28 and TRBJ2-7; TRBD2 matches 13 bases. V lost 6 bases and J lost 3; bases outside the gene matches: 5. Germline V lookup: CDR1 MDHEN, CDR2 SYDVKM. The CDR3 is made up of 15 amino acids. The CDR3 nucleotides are TGTGCCAGCAGAAAGACTAGCGGGAGGATCTACGAGCAGTACTTC. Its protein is CASRKTSGRIYEQYF.

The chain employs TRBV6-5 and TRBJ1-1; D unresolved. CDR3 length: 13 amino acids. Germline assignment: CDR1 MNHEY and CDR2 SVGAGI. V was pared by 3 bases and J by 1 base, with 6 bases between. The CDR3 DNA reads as TGTGCCAGCAGTTATTTCGGGAACACTGAAGCTTTCTTT. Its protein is CASSYFGNTEAFF.

The chain's CDR3 is CASKFGQVGNTEAFF. DNA for the CDR3: TGTGCCAGTAAATTTGGACAGGTCGGGAACACTGAAGCTTTCTTT. The chain employs TRBV19 and TRBJ1-1; 7 bases are a match to TRBD1. Germline V gives CDR1 LNHDA, CDR2 SQIVND (reference sequence). The trim removed 7 bases at V and 1 base at J, leaving 9 bases unmatched. CDR3 size: 15 residues.

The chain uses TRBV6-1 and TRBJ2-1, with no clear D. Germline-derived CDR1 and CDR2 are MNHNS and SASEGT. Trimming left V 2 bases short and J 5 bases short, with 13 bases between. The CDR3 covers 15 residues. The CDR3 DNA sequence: TGTGCCAGCAGTGAACGGGTGGGTGCCCACAATGAGCAGTTCTTC. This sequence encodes CASSERVGAHNEQFF.

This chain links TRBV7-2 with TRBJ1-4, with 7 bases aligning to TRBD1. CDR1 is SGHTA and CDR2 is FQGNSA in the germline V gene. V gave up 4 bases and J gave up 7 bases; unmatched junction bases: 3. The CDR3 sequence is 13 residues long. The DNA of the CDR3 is TGTGCCAGCAGCTGGGGGACAGTTGAAAAACTGTTTTTT. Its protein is CASSWGTVEKLFF.

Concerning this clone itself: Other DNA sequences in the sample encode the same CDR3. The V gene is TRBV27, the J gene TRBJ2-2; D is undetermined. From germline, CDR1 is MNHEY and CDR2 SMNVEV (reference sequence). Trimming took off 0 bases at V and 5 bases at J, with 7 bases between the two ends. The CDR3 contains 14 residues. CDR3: CASSLSGLTGELFF. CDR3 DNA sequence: TGTGCCAGCAGTTTATCTGGTCTAACCGGGGAGCTGTTTTTT.

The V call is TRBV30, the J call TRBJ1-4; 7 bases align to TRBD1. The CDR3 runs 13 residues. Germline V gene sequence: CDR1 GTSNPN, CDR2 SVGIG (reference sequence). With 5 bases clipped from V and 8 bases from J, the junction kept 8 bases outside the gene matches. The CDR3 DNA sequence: TGTGCCTGGGGGGGACAGCGTGGGGAAAAACTGTTTTTT. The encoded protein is CAWGGQRGEKLFF.

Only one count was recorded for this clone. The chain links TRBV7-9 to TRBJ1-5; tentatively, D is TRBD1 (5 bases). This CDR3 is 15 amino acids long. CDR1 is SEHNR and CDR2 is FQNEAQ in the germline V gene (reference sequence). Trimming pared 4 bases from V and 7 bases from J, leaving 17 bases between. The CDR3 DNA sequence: TGTGCCAGCAGCTACCAGGGAGAAGCGGGACAGCCCCAGCATTTT. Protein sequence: CASSYQGEAGQPQHF.